This T cell receptor (beta chain) derives from a study of cytomegalovirus exposure and HLA in healthy donors. Of note for this clone: The antigen remains unidentified.

Use of 60 Vbeta and 13 Jbeta primers characterized the PCR. Only in-frame clones appear in the TCRdb table, and some are missing; sequencing was by immunoSEQ multiplex PCR. Of roughly 160,000 clones in the sample, roughly 77% were seen once. Findings and limits, study-wide: Using a false discovery rate of 0.05, a later analysis showed that 15,000 to 20,000 TCR beta sequences were associated with HLA alleles.

CDR1 is SGDLS and CDR2 is YYNGEE in the germline V gene. The V and J ends lost 0 bases and 7 bases, in that order; junction bases with no gene match: 2. The CDR3 sequence is 13 residues long. This chain joins TRBV9 and TRBJ1-1, with 8 nucleotides matching TRBD1. The clonotype originates from a woman aged 45 to 65 in good health and CMV-seropositive. Material for sequencing was PBMCs. The chain's CDR3 is CASSVDTGGEAFF. The CDR3 nucleotides read TGTGCCAGCAGCGTAGATACAGGGGGTGAAGCTTTCTTT.